This TCR beta chain emerged from a study of vaccination and CD4 T cells after COVID-19. Looking at the study overall: Control wells got either CEFX epitopes, HIV-1 Nef peptides, or no peptide at all.

With 2 bases clipped from V and 0 bases from J, the junction kept 10 bases outside the gene matches. Germline CDR1 reads MNHEY; CDR2 reads SMNVEV (reference sequence). This CDR3 has 18 amino acids. An Oncomine TCR Beta short-read assay was used to sequence the DNA from cultured CD4+ T cells. TCRdb processed the PCR reads anew with MiXCR; each CDR3 protein has one entry. Of 15,000 to 17,000 distinct CDR3 sequences in the sample, roughly 50% were seen once. Treatment defined: roughly ten-day PBMC culture with coronavirus spike peptide pools or control peptides (ViraFEST assay). Notes on this clonotype: As yet, its antigen is unknown.

The chain joins TRBV27 to TRBJ2-3, with 8 bases that match TRBD1. The sequence came from a human donor who had recovered from COVID-19. Sequenced sample: CD4+ T cells from blood, cultured in vitro. CDR3 sequence: CASSLRGRQGRSTDTQYF. CDR3 bases: TGTGCCAGCAGTTTACGAGGCCGACAGGGGAGGAGCACAGATACGCAGTATTTT.